This record covers a single T cell receptor beta chain. The antigen is unknown. This specimen comes from a study of cytomegalovirus exposure and HLA in healthy donors. Overall study results and limits: The study designated 150 or so TCR beta chains cytomegalovirus-associated. CMV antigen specificity was confirmed in vitro for three CMV-associated chains.

From germline, CDR1 is SGHNT and CDR2 YYREEE (reference sequence). The CDR3 consists of 15 residues. V was shortened by 4 bases and J by 1 base, with 14 bases between the two germline ends. Method: immunoSEQ multiplex PCR; TCRdb's copy keeps in-frame clones and lacks some. Altogether tens of thousands of clones are present, approximately 85% being singletons, with the ten largest covering about 6.7%. The chain joins TRBV5-4 to TRBJ2-5; TRBD2 might be the D (6 bases). The receptor was isolated from a woman aged 30 to 39 in good health and CMV-seronegative. Sample: PBMCs. CDR3 amino acids: CASSRLAWPQETQYF. DNA of the CDR3: TGTGCCAGCAGCCGGCTAGCGTGGCCCCAAGAGACCCAGTACTTC.